The clone carrying this T cell receptor (beta chain) was recorded only once. CDR1 and CDR2 from the germline V gene are SNHLY and FYNNEI. The length of the CDR3 is 11 residues. Trimming left V 7 bases short and J 6 bases short, with 9 bases between. Reverse transcription of roughly 0.5 to 1 ug RNA was carried out with random hexamers. TCRdb reanalysed the immunoSEQ multiplex PCR reads using MiXCR and keeps one entry per CDR3 protein. The sample records 120,000 to 150,000 distinct CDR3 sequences, 85% to 95% being singletons. This specimen comes from a study of CD8 T cells in Susac syndrome. The V and J genes are TRBV2 and TRBJ1-1; no clear D gene. The receptor was derived from a human donor with multiple sclerosis. The source material was CD4+ T cells from PBMCs. CDR3 nucleotide sequence: TGTGCCAGCATGAAGAGTGCTGAAGCTTTCTTT. Its protein product is CASMKSAEAFF.